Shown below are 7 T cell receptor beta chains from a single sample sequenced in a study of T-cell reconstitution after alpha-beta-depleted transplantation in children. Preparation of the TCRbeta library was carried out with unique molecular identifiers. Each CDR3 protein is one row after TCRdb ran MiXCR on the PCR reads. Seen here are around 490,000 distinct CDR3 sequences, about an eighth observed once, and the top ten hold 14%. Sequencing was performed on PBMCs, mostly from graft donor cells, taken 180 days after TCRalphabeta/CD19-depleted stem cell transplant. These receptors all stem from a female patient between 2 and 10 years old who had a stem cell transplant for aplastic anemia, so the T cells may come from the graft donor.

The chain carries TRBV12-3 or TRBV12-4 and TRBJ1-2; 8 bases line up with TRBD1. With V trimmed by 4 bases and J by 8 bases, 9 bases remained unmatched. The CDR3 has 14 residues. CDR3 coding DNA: TGTGCCAGCAGTTCCCCGGGACAGGCGAGGGGCTACACCTTC. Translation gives CASSSPGQARGYTF.

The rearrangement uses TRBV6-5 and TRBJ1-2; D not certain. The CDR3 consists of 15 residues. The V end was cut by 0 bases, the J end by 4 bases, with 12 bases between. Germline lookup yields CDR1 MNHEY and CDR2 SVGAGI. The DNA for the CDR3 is TGTGCCAGCAGTTACTCAGGGAATCCGGTCTATGGCTACACCTTC. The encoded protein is CASSYSGNPVYGYTF.

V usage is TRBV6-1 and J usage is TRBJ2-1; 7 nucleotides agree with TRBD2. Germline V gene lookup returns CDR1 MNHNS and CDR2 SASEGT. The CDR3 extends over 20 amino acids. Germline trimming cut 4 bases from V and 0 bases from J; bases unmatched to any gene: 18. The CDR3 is CASSVVAASPSSGSYNEQFF. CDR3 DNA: TGTGCCAGCAGTGTAGTCGCTGCGTCCCCCTCTAGCGGCTCCTACAATGAGCAGTTCTTC.

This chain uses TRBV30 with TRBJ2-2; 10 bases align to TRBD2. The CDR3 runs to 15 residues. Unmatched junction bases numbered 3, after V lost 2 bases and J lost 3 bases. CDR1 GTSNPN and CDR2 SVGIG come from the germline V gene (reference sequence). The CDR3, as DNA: TGTGCCTGGAGTAAGCGGGGGGGCCACACCGGGGAGCTGTTTTTT. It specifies CAWSKRGGHTGELFF. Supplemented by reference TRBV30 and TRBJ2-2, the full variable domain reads SQTIHQWPATLVQPVGSPLSLECTVEGTSNPNLYWYRQAAGRGLQLLFYSVGIGQISSEVPQNLSASRPQDRQFILSSKKLLLSDSGFYLCAWSKRGGHTGELFFGEGSRLTVL.

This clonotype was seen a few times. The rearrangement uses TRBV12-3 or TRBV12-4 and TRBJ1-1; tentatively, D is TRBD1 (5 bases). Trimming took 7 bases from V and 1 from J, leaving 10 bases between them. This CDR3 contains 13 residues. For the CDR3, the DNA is TGTGCCAGCATGTCGGGACCGAACACTGAAGCTTTCTTT. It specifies CASMSGPNTEAFF.

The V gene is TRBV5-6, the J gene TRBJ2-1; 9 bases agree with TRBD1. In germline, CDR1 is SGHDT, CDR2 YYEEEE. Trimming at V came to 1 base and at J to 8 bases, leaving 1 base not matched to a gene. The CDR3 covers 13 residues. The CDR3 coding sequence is TGTGCCAGCAGCTTGACAGGGGGCGATGAGCAGTTCTTC. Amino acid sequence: CASSLTGGDEQFF.

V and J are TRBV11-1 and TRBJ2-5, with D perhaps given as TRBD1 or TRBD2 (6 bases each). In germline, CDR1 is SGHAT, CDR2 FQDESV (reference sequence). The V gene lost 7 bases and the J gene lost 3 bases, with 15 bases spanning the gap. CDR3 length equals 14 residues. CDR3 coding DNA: TGTGCCAGCACCCCTCTAGGGGGGAAAGAGACCCAGTACTTC. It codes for CASTPLGGKETQYF.